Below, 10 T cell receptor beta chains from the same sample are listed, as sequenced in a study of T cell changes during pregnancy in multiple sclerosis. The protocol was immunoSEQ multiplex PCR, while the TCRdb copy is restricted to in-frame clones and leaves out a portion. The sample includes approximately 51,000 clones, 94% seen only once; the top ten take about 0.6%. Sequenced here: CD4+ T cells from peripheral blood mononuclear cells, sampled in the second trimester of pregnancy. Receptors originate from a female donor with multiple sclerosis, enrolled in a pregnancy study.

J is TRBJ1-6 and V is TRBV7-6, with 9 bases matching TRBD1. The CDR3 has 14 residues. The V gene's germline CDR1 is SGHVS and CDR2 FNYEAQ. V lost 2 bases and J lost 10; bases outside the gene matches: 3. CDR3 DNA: TGTGCCAGCAGCTTAAGACAGGGGGGATCACCCCTCCACTTT. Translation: CASSLRQGGSPLHF.

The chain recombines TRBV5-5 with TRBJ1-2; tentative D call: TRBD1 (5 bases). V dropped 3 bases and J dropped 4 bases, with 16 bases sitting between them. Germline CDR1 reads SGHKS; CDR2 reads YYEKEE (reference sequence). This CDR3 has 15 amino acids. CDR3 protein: CASSSSGGLGYGYTF. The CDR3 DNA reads TGTGCCAGCAGCTCCTCCGGGGGGTTAGGCTATGGCTACACCTTC.

The DNA of the CDR3 is TGTGCCAGTAGTACCTACAGCTACGAGCAGTACTTC. This translates into CASSTYSYEQYF. V and J are TRBV19 and TRBJ2-7; no definite D call. Trimming removed 4 bases from V and 3 bases from J, with 7 bases in between. CDR3 length equals 12 residues. The V gene's germline CDR1 is LNHDA and CDR2 SQIVND (reference sequence).

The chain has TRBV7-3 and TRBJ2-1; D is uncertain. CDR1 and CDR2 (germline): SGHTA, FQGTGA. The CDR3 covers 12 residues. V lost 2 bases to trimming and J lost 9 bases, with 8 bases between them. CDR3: CASSLGPTEQFF. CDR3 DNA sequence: TGTGCCAGCAGCTTAGGTCCTACTGAGCAGTTCTTC.

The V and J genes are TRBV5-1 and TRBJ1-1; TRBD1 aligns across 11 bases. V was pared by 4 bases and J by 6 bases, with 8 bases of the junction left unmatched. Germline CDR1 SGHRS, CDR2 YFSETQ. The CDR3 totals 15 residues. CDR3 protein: CASSKGQGVVSEAFF. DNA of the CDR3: TGCGCCAGCAGCAAGGGACAGGGGGTCGTCTCTGAAGCTTTCTTT.

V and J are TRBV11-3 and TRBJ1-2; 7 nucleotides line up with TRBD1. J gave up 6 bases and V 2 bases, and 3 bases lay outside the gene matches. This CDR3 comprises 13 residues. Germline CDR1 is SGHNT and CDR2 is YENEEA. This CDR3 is CASSLTGQHGYTF. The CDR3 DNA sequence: TGTGCCAGCAGCTTAACGGGACAGCATGGCTACACCTTC.

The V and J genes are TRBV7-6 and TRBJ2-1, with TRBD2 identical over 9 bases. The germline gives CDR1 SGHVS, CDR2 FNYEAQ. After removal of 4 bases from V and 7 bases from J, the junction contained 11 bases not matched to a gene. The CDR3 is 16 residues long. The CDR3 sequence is CASSWSGLAAWNEQFF. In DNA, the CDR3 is TGTGCCAGCAGCTGGTCGGGACTAGCAGCCTGGAATGAGCAGTTCTTC.

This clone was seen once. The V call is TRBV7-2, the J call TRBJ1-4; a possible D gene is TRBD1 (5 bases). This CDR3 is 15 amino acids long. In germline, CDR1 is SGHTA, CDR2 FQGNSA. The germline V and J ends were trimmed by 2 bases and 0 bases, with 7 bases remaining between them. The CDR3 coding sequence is TGTGCCAGCAGCTTACCGGGGGCAACTAATGAAAAACTGTTTTTT. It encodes CASSLPGATNEKLFF.

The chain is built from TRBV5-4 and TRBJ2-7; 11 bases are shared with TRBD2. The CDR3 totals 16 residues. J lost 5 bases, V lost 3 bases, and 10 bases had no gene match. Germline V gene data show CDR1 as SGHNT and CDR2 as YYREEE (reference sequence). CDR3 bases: TGTGCCAGCAGCTCGGGGTTAGCGGGGGGGCCCCACGAGCAGTACTTC. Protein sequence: CASSSGLAGGPHEQYF.

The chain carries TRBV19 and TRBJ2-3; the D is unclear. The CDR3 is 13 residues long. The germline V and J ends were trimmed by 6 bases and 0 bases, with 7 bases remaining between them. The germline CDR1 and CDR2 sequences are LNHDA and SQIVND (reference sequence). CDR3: CASSKESTDTQYF. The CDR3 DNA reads TGTGCCAGTAGCAAGGAGAGCACAGATACGCAGTATTTT. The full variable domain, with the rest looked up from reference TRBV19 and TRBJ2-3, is DGGITQSPKYLFRKEGQNVTLSCEQNLNHDAMYWYRQDPGQGLRLIYYSQIVNDFQKGDIAEGYSVSREKKESFPLTVTSAQKNPTAFYLCASSKESTDTQYFGPGTRLTVL.